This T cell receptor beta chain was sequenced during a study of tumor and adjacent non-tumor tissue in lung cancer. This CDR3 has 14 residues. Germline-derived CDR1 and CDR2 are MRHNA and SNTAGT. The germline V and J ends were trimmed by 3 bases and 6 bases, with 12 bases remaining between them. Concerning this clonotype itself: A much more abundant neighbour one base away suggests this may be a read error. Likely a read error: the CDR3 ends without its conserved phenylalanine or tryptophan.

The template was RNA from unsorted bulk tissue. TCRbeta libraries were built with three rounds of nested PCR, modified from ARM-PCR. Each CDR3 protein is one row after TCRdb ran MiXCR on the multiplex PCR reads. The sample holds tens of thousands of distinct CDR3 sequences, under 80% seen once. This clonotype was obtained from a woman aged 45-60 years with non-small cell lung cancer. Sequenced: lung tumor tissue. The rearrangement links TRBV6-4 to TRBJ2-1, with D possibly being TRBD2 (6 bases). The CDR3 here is CASSERRDGNEQFS. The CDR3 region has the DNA TGTGCCAGCAGTGAGAGGCGGGATGGCAATGAGCAGTTCTCC.